Listed here are 16 T cell receptor beta chains from one sample, sequenced in a study (dated by TCRdb to 2016 to 2018). Receptor amplification or capture employed RT-PCR. TCRdb records Illumina MiSeq as the sequencer. The public reads were quality trimmed at Q25 with fastp and then assembled into clones with MiXCR by TCRdb, keeping productive beta chains. Records with the same CDR3 protein are collapsed into one entry carrying the most frequent genes and DNA. This sample holds around 700,000 distinct CDR3 sequences; 12% to 15% were observed only once. In total, the top ten clones hold 3.6% of the sample. Sequencing was performed on memory CD4+ T cells from blood. Receptor source: a female donor in good health, serving as a healthy control.

This clonotype was seen a few times. V gene TRBV6-5 combines with J gene TRBJ1-1; TRBD1 might be the D (5 bases). V dropped 0 bases and J dropped 0 bases, with 8 bases sitting between them. The length of the CDR3 is 15 residues. CDR1 is MNHEY, CDR2 SVGAGI, per germline. The CDR3 bases are TGTGCCAGCAGTTACTCGTGGGGGATGAACACTGAAGCTTTCTTT. Amino acid sequence: CASSYSWGMNTEAFF.

The chain links TRBV4-3 to TRBJ2-7; no clear D gene. The CDR3 length is 14 residues. Between the trimmed V and J ends, which lost 3 bases and 1 base, there was a span of 10 bases. CDR1 and CDR2 (germline): LGHNA, YSLEER. The CDR3 sequence is CASSQAPFSYEQYF. In DNA form, the CDR3 reads TGCGCCAGCAGCCAGGCGCCTTTTTCCTACGAGCAGTACTTC.

The chain employs TRBV30 and TRBJ2-2; D is tentatively TRBD1 or TRBD2 (5 bases each). With 7 bases removed from V and 6 bases from J, the gap between germline ends came to 9 bases. This CDR3 has 11 amino acids. Germline V gene data show CDR1 as GTSNPN and CDR2 as SVGIG (reference sequence). CDR3 sequence (DNA): TGTGCCTCCTCGGGGCCCGGGGAGCTGTTTTTT. It encodes CASSGPGELFF.

V usage is TRBV12-3 or TRBV12-4 and J usage is TRBJ1-5; D is perhaps TRBD1 (6 bases). This CDR3 is 14 amino acids long. V gave up 1 base and J gave up 7 bases, with 11 bases separating them. This chain's CDR3 is CASSLGEGGQPQHF. The CDR3 bases are TGTGCCAGCAGTTTAGGGGAGGGGGGGCAGCCCCAGCATTTT.

The chain carries TRBV20-1 and TRBJ2-5; 10 bases line up with TRBD2. The germline V gene encodes CDR1 DFQATT and CDR2 SNEGSKA (reference sequence). The CDR3 consists of 16 residues. After removal of 5 bases from V and 4 bases from J, the junction contained 13 bases not matched to a gene. CDR3 DNA sequence: TGCAGTGCTCCCAACCGAGCGGGAGGGCCTTTAGAGACCCAGTACTTC. This gives the protein CSAPNRAGGPLETQYF.

V gene TRBV30 combines with J gene TRBJ2-5; D is unresolved. In germline, CDR1 is GTSNPN, CDR2 SVGIG (reference sequence). This CDR3 is built from 12 residues. Trimming took 5 bases from V and 5 from J, leaving 12 bases between them. CDR3 loop: CAWASRSETQYF. The CDR3 bases are TGTGCCTGGGCGAGCCGGTCGGAGACCCAGTACTTC. The variable domain in full, with the rest retrieved from reference TRBV30 and TRBJ2-5, is SQTIHQWPATLVQPVGSPLSLECTVEGTSNPNLYWYRQAAGRGLQLLFYSVGIGQISSEVPQNLSASRPQDRQFILSSKKLLLSDSGFYLCAWASRSETQYFGPGTRLLVL.

This clonotype was detected ten times or more. The V and J genes are TRBV6-5 and TRBJ2-2; no firm D call. The germline gives CDR1 MNHEY, CDR2 SVGAGI. The CDR3 has 14 residues. Trimming left V 6 bases short and J 2 bases short, with 10 bases between. The CDR3 DNA is TGTGCCAGCAGCTTAATGATTAACACCGGGGAGCTGTTTTTT. Translation gives CASSLMINTGELFF.

The chain combines TRBV6-1 with TRBJ2-3; D may be TRBD2 (6 bases). The V end was cut by 6 bases, the J end by 2 bases, with 12 bases between. This CDR3 spans 14 amino acids. CDR1 and CDR2 (germline): MNHNS, SASEGT. The CDR3 DNA sequence: TGTGCCAGCAGGATAGCGGAGCACACAGATACGCAGTATTTT. This codes for CASRIAEHTDTQYF.

The V call is TRBV28, the J call TRBJ2-5; tentatively, D is TRBD2 (6 bases). The germline CDR1 and CDR2 sequences are MDHEN and SYDVKM. The CDR3 is 13 amino acids. V lost 8 bases to trimming and J lost 1 base, with 11 bases between them. The CDR3 is CASGGRRQETQYF. CDR3 nucleotide sequence: TGTGCCAGCGGGGGGAGGCGCCAAGAGACCCAGTACTTC.

The chain uses TRBV20-1 and TRBJ2-3; 11 bases align to TRBD2. Per the germline V gene, CDR1 is DFQATT and CDR2 is SNEGSKA (reference sequence). There are 14 residues in the CDR3. Trimming cost V 7 bases and J 2 bases; bases outside gene matches: 5. The CDR3 bases are TGCAGTGTACTAGCGGGAGTTTCCACAGATACGCAGTATTTT. Residues: CSVLAGVSTDTQYF.

The table lists this clonotype with a few counts. The genes are TRBV7-9 and TRBJ2-7, with 9 bases matching TRBD1. Germline V gene data show CDR1 as SEHNR and CDR2 as FQNEAQ (reference sequence). This CDR3 is built from 14 residues. The trim removed 5 bases at V and 5 bases at J, leaving 7 bases unmatched. The DNA for the CDR3 is TGTGCCAGCAGCCCGTACAGGGACAGGGACGAGCAGTACTTC. This codes for CASSPYRDRDEQYF.

This clonotype was detected only a few times. This rearrangement joins TRBV7-3 to TRBJ2-1; D unresolved. Looked up from germline, CDR1 is SGHTA and CDR2 is FQGTGA. Trimming stripped 3 bases from V and 7 bases from J, with 13 bases between. The CDR3 is 14 residues long. The CDR3 spells CASSFRPGGNEQFF. In DNA form, the CDR3 reads TGTGCCAGCAGCTTTCGGCCAGGCGGAAATGAGCAGTTCTTC.

The V gene is TRBV6-7, the J gene TRBJ2-1; TRBD1 might be the D (6 bases). TRBV6-7 is an ORF, and what it does is uncertain. The CDR3 loop spans 17 amino acids. V dropped 10 bases and J dropped 4 bases, with 26 bases sitting between them. This chain's CDR3 is CAIPNQPGHLIYNEQFF. CDR3 nucleotides: TGTGCCATTCCGAACCAGCCGGGACACCTAATTTACAATGAGCAGTTCTTC.

The chain carries TRBV28 and TRBJ2-1, with unresolved D. The CDR3 covers 13 residues. Trimming took off 1 base at V and 4 bases at J, with 5 bases between the two ends. From germline, CDR1 is MDHEN and CDR2 SYDVKM. The CDR3 DNA reads TGTGCCAGCAGTTTATTTGGATACAATGAGCAGTTCTTC. Protein product: CASSLFGYNEQFF.

Many counts were recorded for this clonotype. The chain employs TRBV6-5 and TRBJ1-6; D is uncertain. V lost 7 bases and J 5 bases, leaving 12 bases between the germline ends. CDR1 MNHEY and CDR2 SVGAGI come from the germline V gene. This CDR3 comprises 14 residues. CDR3 nucleotides: TGTGCCAGCACCTTACAACAGCATAATTCACCCCTCCACTTT. Translating it yields CASTLQQHNSPLHF.

This clonotype was detected many times. V gene TRBV29-1 combines with J gene TRBJ1-2; D call uncertain. CDR1 is SQVTM and CDR2 is ANQGSEA in the germline V gene. The CDR3 is made up of 11 amino acids. The V gene lost 5 bases and the J gene lost 4 bases, with 8 bases spanning the gap. The CDR3 bases are TGCAGCGTTTATTCCATCTATGGCTACACCTTC. Its translation is CSVYSIYGYTF.